These 32 T cell receptor beta chains were all obtained from the same sample, sequenced in a study of blood T cell repertoires in COVID-19. Data came from immunoSEQ multiplex PCR; TCRdb stores just in-frame clones and leaves some out. The table lists about 12,000 clones, around 90% of them singletons. Source material: peripheral blood. The receptors here all came from a woman in her 70s with active COVID-19.

The V and J genes are TRBV5-1 and TRBJ2-7, with D possibly being TRBD2 (6 bases). CDR1 is SGHRS, CDR2 YFSETQ, per germline. The germline V and J ends were trimmed by 4 bases and 0 bases, with 11 bases remaining between them. This CDR3 region has 14 residues. The CDR3 DNA sequence: TGCGCCAGCAGCCCTTATAGCGGCTCCTACGAGCAGTACTTC. Its translation: CASSPYSGSYEQYF. The variable domain in full, completed from reference TRBV5-1 and TRBJ2-7, reads KAGVTQTPRYLIKTRGQQVTLSCSPISGHRSVSWYQQTPGQGLQFLFEYFSETQRNKGNFPGRFSGRQFSNSRSEMNVSTLELGDSALYLCASSPYSGSYEQYFGPGTRLTVT.

J is TRBJ1-1 and V is TRBV28; D ambiguous. The CDR3 loop spans 11 amino acids. The V and J ends lost 3 bases and 3 bases respectively, with 2 bases between them. Looked up from germline, CDR1 is MDHEN and CDR2 is SYDVKM. The CDR3 nucleotides read TGTGCCAGCAGTTTCGACACTGAAGCTTTCTTT. It codes for CASSFDTEAFF.

This clone was detected once. V and J are TRBV7-2 and TRBJ2-2; D not certain. This CDR3 is built from 14 residues. Germline lookup yields CDR1 SGHTA and CDR2 FQGNSA. V was shortened by 2 bases and J by 7 bases, with 11 bases between the two germline ends. Here the CDR3 reads CASSLLSASGELFF. In DNA form, the CDR3 reads TGTGCCAGCAGCTTACTATCAGCTAGCGGGGAGCTGTTTTTT.

This chain connects TRBV19 to TRBJ1-2; 9 nucleotides agree with TRBD1. Per the germline V gene, CDR1 is LNHDA and CDR2 is SQIVND (reference sequence). V gave up 10 bases and J gave up 4 bases; unmatched junction bases: 13. The CDR3 runs 15 residues. CDR3 bases: TGTGCCACTCAGCACGGGGACAGGGTTACCTATGGCTACACCTTC. Translating it yields CATQHGDRVTYGYTF.

This chain joins TRBV7-2 and TRBJ2-7; 8 bases map to TRBD1. Germline CDR1 is SGHTA and CDR2 is FQGNSA. The CDR3 contains 12 residues. V lost 8 bases and J lost 0; bases outside the gene matches: 0. In DNA, the CDR3 is TGTGCCAGCGGGACAGGCTCCTACGAGCAGTACTTC. As protein: CASGTGSYEQYF.

This rearrangement joins TRBV27 to TRBJ2-5; TRBD2 aligns across 7 bases. The germline V gene has CDR1 MNHEY and CDR2 SMNVEV (reference sequence). This CDR3 contains 15 residues. Germline trimming cut 3 bases from V and 2 bases from J; bases unmatched to any gene: 6. The CDR3 DNA follows: TGTGCCAGCAGTTTCTCGCGGGAGAGGCAAGAGACCCAGTACTTC. Encoded protein: CASSFSRERQETQYF.

The rearrangement joins TRBV5-1 to TRBJ2-2, with 7 bases fitting TRBD2. The length of the CDR3 is 15 residues. Germline V gives CDR1 SGHRS, CDR2 YFSETQ. J was trimmed by 4 bases and V by 0 bases; bases with no gene match: 3. CDR3 amino acids: CASSLGGTITGELFF. DNA of the CDR3: TGCGCCAGCAGCTTGGGTGGGACTATCACCGGGGAGCTGTTTTTT.

The genes are TRBV30 and TRBJ2-3; D might be TRBD2 (6 bases). Germline CDR1 and CDR2: GTSNPN and SVGIG (reference sequence). CDR3 size: 14 residues. Trimming took off 4 bases at V and 0 bases at J, with 11 bases between the two ends. The CDR3 nucleotides read TGTGCCTGGACTTCCGGGACTAGCACAGATACGCAGTATTTT. Its protein is CAWTSGTSTDTQYF.

The chain carries TRBV7-9 and TRBJ1-1; tentative D call: TRBD1 (5 bases). CDR3 length equals 15 residues. Trimming pared 2 bases from V and 3 bases from J, leaving 13 bases between. Germline CDR1 reads SEHNR; CDR2 reads FQNEAQ (reference sequence). CDR3 sequence: CASSLPGFGDTEAFF. For the CDR3, the DNA is TGTGCCAGCAGCTTACCAGGGTTTGGAGACACTGAAGCTTTCTTT.

The CDR3 DNA reads as TGTGCCTGGACTAGTCCAGGGCAGGGGAACACTGAAGCTTTCTTT. This sequence encodes CAWTSPGQGNTEAFF. The genes are TRBV30 and TRBJ1-1; a possible D gene is TRBD1 (5 bases). Trimming left V 4 bases short and J 1 base short, with 16 bases between. This CDR3 is 15 amino acids long. The germline gives CDR1 GTSNPN, CDR2 SVGIG (reference sequence).

J is TRBJ1-2 and V is TRBV10-3, with D perhaps matching TRBD1 (5 bases). CDR3 size: 15 residues. Per the germline V gene, CDR1 is ENHRY and CDR2 is SYGVKD. The ends were cut back, 3 bases at V and 1 base at J, with 12 bases in the middle. CDR3 bases: TGTGCCATCAGTGATACCCCCGACAGTAACTATGGCTACACCTTC. Translation: CAISDTPDSNYGYTF.

V and J are TRBV30 and TRBJ2-7; the D gene is possibly TRBD1 (6 bases). Between the trimmed V and J ends, which lost 0 bases and 5 bases, there was a span of 17 bases. The CDR3 runs 15 residues. Germline CDR1 is GTSNPN and CDR2 is SVGIG (reference sequence). The CDR3 nucleotides are TGTGCCTGGAGTGTGGGGCGGGCAGGGGAAAACGAGCAGTACTTC. This sequence encodes CAWSVGRAGENEQYF.

The V and J genes are TRBV5-6 and TRBJ2-7, with TRBD1 matching 9 bases. J was trimmed by 4 bases and V by 7 bases; bases with no gene match: 6. The CDR3 runs to 13 residues. Per germline, CDR1 SGHDT and CDR2 YYEEEE. The CDR3 DNA follows: TGTGCCAGCTGTACAGGGGGCTGGTACGAGCAGTACTTC. Translation: CASCTGGWYEQYF.

The rearrangement joins TRBV3-1 (or the pseudogene TRBV3-2) to TRBJ2-1; perhaps TRBD2 as D (6 bases). Germline V lookup: CDR1 LGHDT, CDR2 YNNKEL (reference sequence). This CDR3 region has 11 residues. Trimming pared 6 bases from V and 8 bases from J, leaving 8 bases between. The CDR3 DNA follows: TGTGCCAGCAGTCGGGACTATGAGCAGTTCTTC. It is translated as CASSRDYEQFF.

This chain uses TRBV4-1 with TRBJ1-3, with unresolved D. CDR3 length: 16 amino acids. CDR1 is MGHRA and CDR2 is YSYEKL in the germline V gene. V was trimmed by 1 base and J by 0 bases, leaving 10 bases between them. CDR3 nucleotides: TGCGCCAGCAGCCAAGCTCACGAACACTCTGGAAACACCATATATTTT. It specifies CASSQAHEHSGNTIYF.

This clone turned up a few times. The rearrangement joins TRBV11-3 to TRBJ2-5; 8 bases are a match to TRBD1. V dropped 5 bases and J dropped 3; count of bases not matched to a gene: 8. Germline CDR1 SGHNT, CDR2 YENEEA. This CDR3 has 15 residues. The CDR3: CASSPRTGLEETQYF. The CDR3 DNA is TGTGCCAGCAGCCCTCGGACAGGGCTTGAAGAGACCCAGTACTTC.

V is TRBV10-3 and J is TRBJ2-1, with TRBD2 matching over 10 bases. Germline lookup yields CDR1 ENHRY and CDR2 SYGVKD. This CDR3 has 13 residues. The ends lost 9 bases at V and 6 bases at J; junction bases unmatched: 5. The CDR3 sequence is CAIAGGPGNEQFF. The CDR3 DNA is TGTGCCATAGCGGGAGGGCCGGGCAATGAGCAGTTCTTC.

The chain links TRBV5-1 to TRBJ2-7; 9 bases map to TRBD2. This CDR3 is built from 15 residues. Trimming at V came to 0 bases and at J to 4 bases, leaving 5 bases not matched to a gene. Germline CDR1 reads SGHRS; CDR2 reads YFSETQ. The CDR3 loop is CASSLDAGGRYEQYF. The CDR3 nucleotides read TGCGCCAGCAGCTTGGACGCGGGAGGGAGATACGAGCAGTACTTC. Supplemented by reference TRBV5-1 and TRBJ2-7, the full variable domain reads KAGVTQTPRYLIKTRGQQVTLSCSPISGHRSVSWYQQTPGQGLQFLFEYFSETQRNKGNFPGRFSGRQFSNSRSEMNVSTLELGDSALYLCASSLDAGGRYEQYFGPGTRLTVT.

This clone is labeled as large. Within the sample, other DNA sequences also encode this same CDR3. This sequence joins TRBV29-1 and TRBJ2-1, with 7 bases aligning to TRBD1. This CDR3 has 15 amino acids. The V and J ends lost 1 base and 0 bases, in that order; junction bases with no gene match: 3. Germline V gene data show CDR1 as SQVTM and CDR2 as ANQGSEA. CDR3 in DNA: TGCAGCGTTGAAGTATGGGACAGCTCCTACAATGAGCAGTTCTTC. It yields the protein CSVEVWDSSYNEQFF.

The chain is built from TRBV24-1 and TRBJ1-5, with 7 positions matching TRBD1. V trimming: 2 bases; J trimming: 3 bases; junction bases outside the gene matches: 9. The CDR3 covers 17 residues. Germline V gene lookup returns CDR1 KGHDR and CDR2 SFDVKD. CDR3 nucleotides: TGTGCCACCAGTGATTCAGGGGTGGACAGGATCAATCAGCCCCAGCATTTT. Translation: CATSDSGVDRINQPQHF.

This chain joins TRBV10-2 and TRBJ2-7, with 7 bases lining up with TRBD1. There are 14 residues in the CDR3. V shed 6 bases and J 2 bases; nucleotides not matched to a gene: 7. Germline V CDR1 and CDR2: WSHSY, SAAADI. CDR3: CASSMTGSPYEQYF. The DNA of the CDR3 is TGCGCCAGCAGCATGACAGGGAGCCCCTACGAGCAGTACTTC.

This sequence joins TRBV24-1 and TRBJ2-1; weak D call: TRBD1 (5 bases). Germline V gene sequence: CDR1 KGHDR, CDR2 SFDVKD. The CDR3 extends over 15 amino acids. V lost 3 bases, J lost 5 bases, and 13 bases lay in between. CDR3 amino acids: CATSDNRNVDNEQFF. CDR3 bases: TGTGCCACCAGTGATAACAGGAACGTGGACAATGAGCAGTTCTTC.

This chain uses TRBV6-5 with TRBJ2-7, with D unresolved. V lost 5 bases and J lost 3, with 5 bases in between. Per germline, CDR1 MNHEY and CDR2 SVGAGI. This CDR3 is built from 11 residues. CDR3 amino acids: CASSNIYEQYF. CDR3 bases: TGTGCCAGCAGTAATATCTACGAGCAGTACTTC.

This sequence joins TRBV7-9 and TRBJ1-1, with D tentatively TRBD1 (5 bases). The CDR3 consists of 12 residues. Trimming cost V 2 bases and J 11 bases, with 12 bases left between them. Germline CDR1 SEHNR, CDR2 FQNEAQ (reference sequence). The CDR3 reads CASSLRGFGAFF. Here the CDR3 DNA reads TGTGCCAGCAGCTTAAGGGGCTTTGGGGCTTTCTTT. The complete variable domain, with remaining parts taken from reference TRBV7-9 and TRBJ1-1, reads DTGVSQNPRHKITKRGQNVTFRCDPISEHNRLYWYRQTLGQGPEFLTYFQNEAQLEKSRLLSDRFSAERPKGSFSTLEIQRTEQGDSAMYLCASSLRGFGAFFGQGTRLTVV.

This sequence joins TRBV27 and TRBJ2-7; D gene ambiguous. The CDR3 has 15 amino acids. Trimming took off 5 bases at V and 4 bases at J, with 18 bases between the two ends. CDR1 and CDR2 (germline): MNHEY, SMNVEV (reference sequence). The CDR3: CASSRRPDLGYEQYF. The CDR3 coding sequence is TGTGCCAGCAGTAGGCGGCCCGACCTTGGGTACGAGCAGTACTTC.

V gene TRBV19 combines with J gene TRBJ1-1; 11 nucleotides agree with TRBD1. CDR3 size: 15 residues. V lost 5 bases and J lost 6; bases outside the gene matches: 8. Per the germline V gene, CDR1 is LNHDA and CDR2 is SQIVND (reference sequence). The CDR3 is CASSALGQGGAEAFF. The CDR3 DNA reads TGTGCCAGTAGTGCCCTGGGACAGGGGGGGGCTGAAGCTTTCTTT.

This chain links TRBV20-1 with TRBJ2-5, with a possible D match to TRBD2 (5 bases). Looked up from germline, CDR1 is DFQATT and CDR2 is SNEGSKA (reference sequence). V dropped 3 bases and J dropped 4 bases, with 15 bases sitting between them. The CDR3 covers 14 residues. The CDR3 nucleotides read TGCAGTGCTAGTCTGGAAGGGAGTTCAGAGACCCAGTACTTC. Amino acids: CSASLEGSSETQYF.

The CDR3 DNA sequence: TGTGCCAGCAGCTTAATCAGAAACATTCAGAACACTGAAGCTTTCTTT. This encodes CASSLIRNIQNTEAFF. This chain links TRBV11-2 with TRBJ1-1; D not resolved. The CDR3 is 16 residues long. V was shortened by 2 bases and J by 1 base, with 14 bases between the two germline ends. The V gene's germline CDR1 is SGHAT and CDR2 FQNNGV.

CDR3 region: CASSQDRGGSGGNEQFF. The CDR3 DNA sequence: TGCGCCAGCAGCCAAGATCGGGGCGGGAGTGGAGGGAATGAGCAGTTCTTC. V and J are TRBV4-3 and TRBJ2-1; 7 positions match TRBD2. Per germline, CDR1 LGHNA and CDR2 YSLEER. The CDR3 consists of 17 residues. J lost 7 bases, V lost 0 bases, and 12 bases had no gene match.

V gene TRBV6-2 or TRBV6-3 combines with J gene TRBJ1-1, with a possible D match to TRBD1 (6 bases). V shed 0 bases and J shed 2 bases, with 13 bases lying between them. Germline V CDR1 and CDR2: MNHEY, SVGEGT. This CDR3 contains 16 residues. For the CDR3, the DNA is TGTGCCAGCAGTTACTCTAAGGGGGAGATTAACACTGAAGCTTTCTTT. It specifies CASSYSKGEINTEAFF.

This rearrangement joins TRBV9 to TRBJ1-5, with 9 bases matching TRBD1. Germline V gene sequence: CDR1 SGDLS, CDR2 YYNGEE. V lost 0 bases to trimming and J lost 4 bases; unmatched junction nucleotides: 2. CDR3 length: 15 residues. The CDR3 DNA follows: TGTGCCAGCAGCGTAGGGGGGACAGGGAATCAGCCCCAGCATTTT. This sequence encodes CASSVGGTGNQPQHF.

This sequence joins TRBV25-1 and TRBJ2-7; the match to TRBD2 covers 8 bases. With V trimmed by 8 bases and J by 0 bases, 18 bases remained unmatched. Per germline, CDR1 MGHDK and CDR2 SYGVNS. This CDR3 is built from 18 residues. The CDR3 loop is CASRRGEGPPGRSYEQYF. CDR3 bases: TGTGCCAGCCGGCGGGGGGAGGGCCCTCCCGGCCGCTCCTACGAGCAGTACTTC.